This TCR beta chain was captured by sequencing in a study of T-cell reconstitution after alpha-beta-depleted transplantation in children. This clonotype was detected ten times or more. The antigen is not known. CDR3 size: 13 residues. The V gene's germline CDR1 is DFQATT and CDR2 SNEGSKA (reference sequence). V was trimmed by 3 bases and J by 9 bases, leaving 15 bases between them. Study-wide points: Where alpha-beta T cells came from about two months after transplant was reportedly several hundred expanded graft clones. Diversity and T-cell counts at one year after transplant derived mostly from new T cells.

The TCRbeta library incorporated unique molecular identifiers. TCRdb re-called the PCR reads through MiXCR, storing one row per CDR3 protein. The sample contains about 200,000 distinct CDR3 sequences, approximately 6.3% of which appear only once. The chain links TRBV20-1 to TRBJ2-1, with D perhaps given as TRBD1 or TRBD2 (5 bases each). This specimen consisted of PBMCs, obtained before TCRalphabeta/CD19-depleted stem cell transplant. This clonotype was obtained from a boy between 2 and 15 years old with acute lymphoblastic leukemia, due to receive a stem cell transplant. CDR3 bases: TGCAGTGCTAGTACCGCAGGGAGAAGTGAGCAGTTCTTC. Its protein product is CSASTAGRSEQFF.